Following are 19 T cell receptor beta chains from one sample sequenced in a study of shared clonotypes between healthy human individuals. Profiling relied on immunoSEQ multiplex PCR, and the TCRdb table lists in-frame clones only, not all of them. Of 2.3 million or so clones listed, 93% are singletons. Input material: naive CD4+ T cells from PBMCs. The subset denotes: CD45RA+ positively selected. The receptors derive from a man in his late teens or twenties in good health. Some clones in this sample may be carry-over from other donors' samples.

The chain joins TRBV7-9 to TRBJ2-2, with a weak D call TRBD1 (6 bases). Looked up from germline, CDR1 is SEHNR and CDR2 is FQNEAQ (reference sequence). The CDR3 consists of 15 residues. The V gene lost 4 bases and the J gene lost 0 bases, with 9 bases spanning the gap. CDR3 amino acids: CASSSTGTNTGELFF. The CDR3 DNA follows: TGTGCCAGCAGCTCAACAGGGACGAACACCGGGGAGCTGTTTTTT.

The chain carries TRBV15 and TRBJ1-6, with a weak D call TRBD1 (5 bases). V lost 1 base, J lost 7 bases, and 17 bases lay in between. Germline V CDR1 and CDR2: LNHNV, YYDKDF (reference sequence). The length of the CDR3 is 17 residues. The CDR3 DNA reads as TGTGCCACCAGCAGAGGACATTCCGGGACGGTGAATTCACCCCTCCACTTT. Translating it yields CATSRGHSGTVNSPLHF.

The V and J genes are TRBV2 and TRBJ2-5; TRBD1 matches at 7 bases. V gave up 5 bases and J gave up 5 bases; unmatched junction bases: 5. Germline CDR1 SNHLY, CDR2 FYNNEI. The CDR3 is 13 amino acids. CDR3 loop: CASSNDRVETQYF. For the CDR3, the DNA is TGTGCCAGCAGTAATGACAGGGTGGAGACCCAGTACTTC.

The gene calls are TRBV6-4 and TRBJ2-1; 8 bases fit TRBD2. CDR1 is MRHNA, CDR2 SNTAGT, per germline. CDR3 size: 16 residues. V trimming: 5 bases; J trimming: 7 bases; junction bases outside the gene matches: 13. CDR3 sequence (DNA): TGTGCCAGCAGTCCCCGTGGGAGCGGGAGTTGGAATGAGCAGTTCTTC. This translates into CASSPRGSGSWNEQFF.

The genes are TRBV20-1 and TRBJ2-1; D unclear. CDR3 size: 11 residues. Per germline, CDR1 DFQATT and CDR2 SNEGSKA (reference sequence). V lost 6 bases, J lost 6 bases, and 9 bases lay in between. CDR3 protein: CSAQAVNEQFF. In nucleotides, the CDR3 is TGCAGTGCACAAGCTGTCAATGAGCAGTTCTTC.

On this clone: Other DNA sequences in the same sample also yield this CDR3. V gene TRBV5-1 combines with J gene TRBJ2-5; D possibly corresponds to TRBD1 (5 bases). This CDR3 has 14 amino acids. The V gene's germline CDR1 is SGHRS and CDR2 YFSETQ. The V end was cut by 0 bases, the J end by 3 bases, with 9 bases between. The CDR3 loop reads CASSLEGREETQYF. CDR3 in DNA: TGCGCCAGCAGCTTGGAGGGGCGTGAAGAGACCCAGTACTTC.

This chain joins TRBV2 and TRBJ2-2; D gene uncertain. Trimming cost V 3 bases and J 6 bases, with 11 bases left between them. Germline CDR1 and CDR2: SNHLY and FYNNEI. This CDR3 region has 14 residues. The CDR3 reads CASSDRRAAGELFF. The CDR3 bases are TGTGCCAGCAGTGATCGGCGAGCAGCCGGGGAGCTGTTTTTT.

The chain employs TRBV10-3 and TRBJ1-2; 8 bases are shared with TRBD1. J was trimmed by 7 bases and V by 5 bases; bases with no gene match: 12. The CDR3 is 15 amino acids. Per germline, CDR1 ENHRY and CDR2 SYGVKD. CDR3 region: CAISTPGGGGGGYTF. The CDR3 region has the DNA TGTGCCATCAGTACACCAGGGGGCGGGGGAGGTGGCTACACCTTC.

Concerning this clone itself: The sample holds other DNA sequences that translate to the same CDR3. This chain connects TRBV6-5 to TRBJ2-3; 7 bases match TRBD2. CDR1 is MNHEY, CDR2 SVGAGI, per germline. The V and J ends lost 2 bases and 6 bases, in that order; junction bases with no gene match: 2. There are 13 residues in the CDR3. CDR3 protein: CASSYGRADTQYF. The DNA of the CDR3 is TGTGCCAGCAGTTACGGGAGGGCCGATACGCAGTATTTT.

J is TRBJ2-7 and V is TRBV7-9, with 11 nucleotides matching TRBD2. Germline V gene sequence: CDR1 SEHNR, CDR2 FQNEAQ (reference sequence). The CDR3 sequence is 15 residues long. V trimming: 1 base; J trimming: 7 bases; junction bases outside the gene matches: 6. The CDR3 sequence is CASSLDVLAGGEQYF. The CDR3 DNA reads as TGTGCCAGCAGCTTAGATGTCCTAGCGGGAGGTGAGCAGTACTTC.

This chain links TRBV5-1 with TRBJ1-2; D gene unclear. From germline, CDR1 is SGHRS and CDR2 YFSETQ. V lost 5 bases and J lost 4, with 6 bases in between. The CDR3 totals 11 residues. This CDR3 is CASRMSYGYTF. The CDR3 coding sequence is TGCGCCAGCAGGATGAGCTATGGCTACACCTTC. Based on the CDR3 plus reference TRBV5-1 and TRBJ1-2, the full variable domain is KAGVTQTPRYLIKTRGQQVTLSCSPISGHRSVSWYQQTPGQGLQFLFEYFSETQRNKGNFPGRFSGRQFSNSRSEMNVSTLELGDSALYLCASRMSYGYTFGSGTRLTVV.

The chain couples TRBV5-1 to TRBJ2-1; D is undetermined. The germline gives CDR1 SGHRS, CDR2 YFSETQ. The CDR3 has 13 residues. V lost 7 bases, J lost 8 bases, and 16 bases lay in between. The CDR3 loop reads CASHRVPGYEQFF. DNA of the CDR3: TGCGCCAGCCACCGAGTTCCTGGGTATGAGCAGTTCTTC.

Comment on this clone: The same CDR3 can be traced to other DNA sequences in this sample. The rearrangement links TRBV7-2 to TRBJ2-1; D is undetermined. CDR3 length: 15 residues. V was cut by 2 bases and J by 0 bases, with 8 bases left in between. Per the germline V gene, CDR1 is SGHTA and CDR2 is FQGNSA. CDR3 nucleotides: TGTGCCAGCAGCTTATCCGGACCCTCCTACAATGAGCAGTTCTTC. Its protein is CASSLSGPSYNEQFF.

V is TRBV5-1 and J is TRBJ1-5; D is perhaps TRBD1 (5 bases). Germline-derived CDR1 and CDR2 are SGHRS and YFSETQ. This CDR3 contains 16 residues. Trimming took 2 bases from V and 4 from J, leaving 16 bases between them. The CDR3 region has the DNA TGCGCCAGCAGCTTAGGGACGGAGGGCTTAAATCAGCCCCAGCATTTT. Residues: CASSLGTEGLNQPQHF.

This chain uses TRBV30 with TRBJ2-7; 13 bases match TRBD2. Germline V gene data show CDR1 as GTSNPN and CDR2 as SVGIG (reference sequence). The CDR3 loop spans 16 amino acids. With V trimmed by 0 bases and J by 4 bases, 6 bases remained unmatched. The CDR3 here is CAWSVGRTSGRYEQYF. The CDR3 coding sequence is TGTGCCTGGAGTGTAGGAAGGACTAGCGGGAGATACGAGCAGTACTTC.

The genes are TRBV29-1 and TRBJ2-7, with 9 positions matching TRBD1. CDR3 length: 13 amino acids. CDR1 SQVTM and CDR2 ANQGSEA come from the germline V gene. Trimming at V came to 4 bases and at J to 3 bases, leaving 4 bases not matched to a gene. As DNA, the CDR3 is TGCAGCGTTGTGGGACAGGGAATCTACGAGCAGTACTTC. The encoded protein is CSVVGQGIYEQYF.

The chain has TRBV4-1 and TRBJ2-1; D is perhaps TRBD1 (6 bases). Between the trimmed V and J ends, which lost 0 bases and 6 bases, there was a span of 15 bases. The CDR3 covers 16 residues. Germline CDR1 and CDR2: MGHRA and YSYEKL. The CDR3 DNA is TGCGCCAGCAGCCAAGAGGGGGCAGGGTGGGCCAATGAGCAGTTCTTC. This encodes CASSQEGAGWANEQFF.

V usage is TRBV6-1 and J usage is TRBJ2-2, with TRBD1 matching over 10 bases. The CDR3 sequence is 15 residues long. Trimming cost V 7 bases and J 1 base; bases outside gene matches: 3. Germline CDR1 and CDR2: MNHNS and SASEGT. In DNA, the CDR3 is TGTGCCAGCATTTGGACAGGGGGGAACACCGGGGAGCTGTTTTTT. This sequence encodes CASIWTGGNTGELFF.

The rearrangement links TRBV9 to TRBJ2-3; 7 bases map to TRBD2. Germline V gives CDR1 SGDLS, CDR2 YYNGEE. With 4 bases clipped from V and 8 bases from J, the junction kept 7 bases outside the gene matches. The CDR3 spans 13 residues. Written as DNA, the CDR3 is TGTGCCAGCAGCTTGAGCGGGGTGGGTACGCAGTATTTT. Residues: CASSLSGVGTQYF.